What follows are 21 T cell receptor beta chains derived from one specimen sequenced in a study of blood T cells in healthy people across ages. Together with a sample-barcoded 5' primer, a J-beta primer mix was included in a second PCR lasting 7 to 11 cycles. TCRdb reprocessed the 5' RACE reads with MiXCR, giving one entry per CDR3 protein. In the table there are about 1.4 million distinct CDR3 sequences, roughly 60% of which are singletons. Sequencing was done on a sample of blood. Receptors originate from a young man in good health.

V gene TRBV6-5 combines with J gene TRBJ1-6; unclear D gene. CDR3 length equals 17 residues. Germline V gene lookup returns CDR1 MNHEY and CDR2 SVGAGI. V shed 0 bases and J shed 1 base, with 10 bases lying between them. CDR3 residues: CASSYSERRSYNSPLHF. The CDR3 DNA sequence: TGTGCCAGCAGTTACTCGGAGAGAAGGTCCTATAATTCACCCCTCCACTTT.

The rearrangement joins TRBV5-1 to TRBJ2-7, with TRBD2 matching 10 bases. Germline V gene lookup returns CDR1 SGHRS and CDR2 YFSETQ. This CDR3 is 15 amino acids long. Trimming removed 3 bases from V and 3 bases from J; junction bases left unmatched: 6. CDR3 loop: CASSSGLAAGYEQYF. The CDR3 nucleotides read TGCGCCAGCAGCTCCGGACTAGCGGCAGGCTACGAGCAGTACTTC.

The chain recombines TRBV29-1 with TRBJ1-3; maybe TRBD1 (5 bases). Germline V gives CDR1 SQVTM, CDR2 ANQGSEA. V shed 7 bases and J shed 1 base, with 11 bases lying between them. This CDR3 comprises 13 residues. The CDR3 nucleotides are TGCAGCGCGGGACTTTCTTCTGGAAACACCATATATTTT. As protein: CSAGLSSGNTIYF.

The chain uses TRBV9 and TRBJ1-6, with TRBD1 matching 9 bases. The V segment lost 3 bases and the J segment 10 bases; nucleotides outside the gene matches: 11. There are 16 residues in the CDR3. Germline V gene data show CDR1 as SGDLS and CDR2 as YYNGEE. This CDR3 reads CASSDYEQGAASPLHF. The CDR3 DNA reads as TGTGCCAGCAGCGATTACGAACAGGGGGCCGCCTCACCCCTCCACTTT.

This sequence joins TRBV2 and TRBJ2-1; no reliable D call. V was clipped by 2 bases and J by 0 bases, with 14 bases between them. The V gene's germline CDR1 is SNHLY and CDR2 FYNNEI. There are 17 residues in the CDR3. The CDR3 loop is CASSELYLSSSYNEQFF. The CDR3, as DNA: TGTGCCAGCAGTGAATTATATCTCTCCAGCTCCTACAATGAGCAGTTCTTC.

The chain uses TRBV7-9 and TRBJ2-5, with TRBD2 matching over 7 bases. The J call may be mistaken, given a closer DNA end match to TRBJ2-1. The CDR3 is 15 residues long. Germline V gene sequence: CDR1 SEHNR, CDR2 FQNEAQ (reference sequence). The CDR3 region is CASSLRSAGEETQFF. The CDR3 DNA reads as TGTGCCAGCAGCTTAAGGTCGGCGGGGGAAGAGACCCAGTTCTTC.

V gene TRBV2 combines with J gene TRBJ2-1; D unresolved. CDR1 and CDR2 from the germline V gene are SNHLY and FYNNEI. The CDR3 length is 13 residues. V dropped 10 bases and J dropped 4 bases, with 14 bases sitting between them. CDR3: CANTKDPYNEQFF. The CDR3 region has the DNA TGTGCCAACACCAAGGACCCTTACAATGAGCAGTTCTTC.

This clonotype was detected once. The chain combines TRBV30 with TRBJ2-5; 9 bases are shared with TRBD1. CDR1 GTSNPN and CDR2 SVGIG come from the germline V gene (reference sequence). The CDR3 consists of 16 residues. J lost 1 base, V lost 2 bases, and 8 bases had no gene match. The CDR3: CAWSLRDRVFQETQYF. CDR3 nucleotide sequence: TGTGCCTGGAGTCTCCGGGACAGGGTATTCCAAGAGACCCAGTACTTC.

V is TRBV20-1 and J is TRBJ2-7, with 8 bases lining up with TRBD1. Looked up from germline, CDR1 is DFQATT and CDR2 is SNEGSKA (reference sequence). The CDR3 runs 16 residues. V shed 2 bases, J shed 4 bases, and the junction held 13 bases outside the gene matches. The CDR3 sequence is CSARTGLGTGYYEQYF. For the CDR3, the DNA is TGCAGTGCTAGAACCGGGTTAGGGACAGGTTATTACGAGCAGTACTTC.

The chain employs TRBV30 and TRBJ1-6; no definite D call. The CDR3 length is 14 residues. Deletions cut 0 bases from V and 13 bases from J, with 16 bases between. Germline V gene data show CDR1 as GTSNPN and CDR2 as SVGIG (reference sequence). The CDR3 DNA reads TGTGCCTGGAGTGTCGACACGGCGATCCGGCCCCTCCACTTT. Translation gives CAWSVDTAIRPLHF.

CDR3 sequence (DNA): TGTGCCAGCAGCTTAGTGCAGGGTGGAGGCTACACCTTC. Encoded protein: CASSLVQGGGYTF. The chain is built from TRBV7-9 and TRBJ1-2; possibly TRBD1 for D (5 bases). V shed 1 base and J shed 8 bases, with 11 bases lying between them. Germline assignment: CDR1 SEHNR and CDR2 FQNEAQ (reference sequence). CDR3 length: 13 residues.

This chain joins TRBV6-1 and TRBJ2-7, with D possibly TRBD1 on 5 matching bases. Trimming took 6 bases from V and 6 from J, leaving 12 bases between them. The CDR3 is made up of 12 amino acids. Per the germline V gene, CDR1 is MNHNS and CDR2 is SASEGT. The CDR3 nucleotides read TGTGCCAGCAGCGACAGAGTCCGCGAGCAGTACTTC. Amino acid sequence: CASSDRVREQYF.

The V call is TRBV5-4, the J call TRBJ2-5; D unresolved. The CDR3 is 14 residues long. The ends were cut back, 0 bases at V and 4 bases at J, with 10 bases in the middle. Germline values: CDR1 SGHNT, CDR2 YYREEE (reference sequence). In DNA form, the CDR3 reads TGTGCCAGCAGCTTGGCCCCGGGTGGAGAGACCCAGTACTTC. Translation gives CASSLAPGGETQYF.

The chain has TRBV5-1 and TRBJ2-6; D remains ambiguous. Germline lookup yields CDR1 SGHRS and CDR2 YFSETQ. The CDR3 sequence is 15 residues long. Trimming removed 4 bases at V and 0 bases at J, with 8 bases between. The CDR3 DNA is TGCGCCAGCAGCCCCTATGACTCTGGGGCCAACGTCCTGACTTTC. Protein: CASSPYDSGANVLTF.

The V and J genes are TRBV25-1 and TRBJ2-7; 12 bases map to TRBD1. The J segment lost 6 bases and the V segment lost 4 bases, leaving 7 bases of the junction unmatched. The CDR3 loop spans 15 amino acids. CDR1 MGHDK and CDR2 SYGVNS come from the germline V gene. CDR3 coding DNA: TGTGCCAGCAGTGTTGGGGACAGGGGGCTTGGCGAGCAGTACTTC. This translates into CASSVGDRGLGEQYF.

The genes are TRBV20-1 and TRBJ1-4; tentative D call: TRBD1 (6 bases). This CDR3 has 14 residues. V lost 1 base and J 6 bases, leaving 12 bases between the germline ends. Germline lookup yields CDR1 DFQATT and CDR2 SNEGSKA (reference sequence). The CDR3 sequence: CSARGGGVDEKLFF. For the CDR3, the DNA is TGCAGTGCTAGAGGGGGGGGCGTAGATGAAAAACTGTTTTTT.

This clonotype was detected once. This chain connects TRBV29-1 to TRBJ2-1; 8 bases are a match to TRBD1. CDR1 is SQVTM and CDR2 is ANQGSEA in the germline V gene. The CDR3 sequence is 15 residues long. V shed 4 bases, J shed 9 bases, and the junction held 14 bases outside the gene matches. The CDR3 loop is CSVGGGTGPAREQFF. CDR3 DNA sequence: TGCAGCGTTGGAGGGGGGACAGGTCCGGCGCGTGAGCAGTTCTTC.

The rearrangement uses TRBV7-2 and TRBJ2-4; the D gene is possibly TRBD1 (6 bases). The DNA end is more similar to TRBJ2-7, so the J call may be wrong. Germline V gene data show CDR1 as SGHTA and CDR2 as FQGNSA. This CDR3 is 15 amino acids long. CDR3 in amino acids: CASSANWGTIYEQYF. As DNA, the CDR3 is TGTGCCAGCAGCGCAAATTGGGGGACAATCTACGAGCAGTACTTC.

This clonotype was counted once. The CDR3 reads CAISEQGPDEQYF. CDR3 sequence (DNA): TGTGCCATCAGTGAGCAGGGACCCGACGAGCAGTACTTC. The chain is built from TRBV10-3 and TRBJ2-7; either TRBD1 or TRBD2 may fit D (5 bases each). This CDR3 region has 13 residues. Germline V CDR1 and CDR2: ENHRY, SYGVKD. Trimming stripped 2 bases from V and 5 bases from J, with 10 bases between.

V and J are TRBV2 and TRBJ2-7; TRBD2 is a possible D gene (5 bases). Germline lookup yields CDR1 SNHLY and CDR2 FYNNEI. This CDR3 is built from 16 residues. V dropped 4 bases and J dropped 0 bases, with 16 bases sitting between them. The CDR3 DNA is TGTGCCAGCAGTGTCCACCGGCACGGGGACTCCTACGAGCAGTACTTC. It codes for CASSVHRHGDSYEQYF.

The CDR3 DNA reads as TGTGCCAGCACCGGACAGGGTGGGAATGAGCAGTTCTTC. This encodes CASTGQGGNEQFF. V gene TRBV25-1 combines with J gene TRBJ2-1, with TRBD1 identical over 8 bases. Germline CDR1 reads MGHDK; CDR2 reads SYGVNS. The CDR3 loop spans 13 amino acids. Trimming removed 7 bases from V and 7 bases from J; junction bases left unmatched: 6.